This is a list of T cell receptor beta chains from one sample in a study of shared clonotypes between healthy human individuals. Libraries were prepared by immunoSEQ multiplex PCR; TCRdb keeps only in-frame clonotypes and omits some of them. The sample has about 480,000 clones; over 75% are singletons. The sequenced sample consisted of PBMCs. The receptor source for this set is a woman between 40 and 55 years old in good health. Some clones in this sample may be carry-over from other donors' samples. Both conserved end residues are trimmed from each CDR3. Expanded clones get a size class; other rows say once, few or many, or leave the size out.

ASSLVGPEDEQF TRBJ2-1 . TRBV5-1
ASGQSNYGYT TRBJ1-2 . TRBV6-1
AWTLRAGTEAF TRBJ1-1 . TRBV30
ASTLGGYRTTGELF TRBJ2-2 . TRBV19
ASSTWGTSDNEQF TRBJ2-1 once TRBV28
AWGHYGYT TRBJ1-2 . TRBV30
ASSTLAGASYEQY TRBJ2-7 . TRBV19
ASRIVHHSDNEQF TRBJ2-1 once TRBV21-1
ASRAASEEYGYT TRBJ1-2 . TRBV9
ASMGARNSPLH TRBJ1-6 . TRBV6-5
ASSPRREGGQETQY TRBJ2-5 . TRBV18
ASSPPARRDEQY TRBJ2-7 . TRBV18
ASSLASGRAHEQY TRBJ2-7 . TRBV28
ATSRGLVSDTQY TRBJ2-3 . TRBV15
ASSPPYGVYEQY TRBJ2-7 . TRBV18
ASSTGTTPDTQY TRBJ2-3 . TRBV11-3
SVERQPLETQY TRBJ2-5 . TRBV29-1
ASSLEASESYEQY TRBJ2-7 . TRBV11-2
ASSANRGDEKLF TRBJ1-4 . TRBV2
ASRSGQGAAYEQY TRBJ2-7 . TRBV6-5
ASRGLLAKNIQY TRBJ2-4 . TRBV2
ASSRTSGGGPLSINEQF TRBJ2-1 once TRBV7-9
ASKGSGANVLT TRBJ2-6 . TRBV28
ASRGARGAYNEQF TRBJ2-1 . TRBV6-1
ASSLTPTGELF TRBJ2-2 once TRBV5-1
ATSSPSSGRSYNEQF TRBJ2-1 . TRBV28
TSSQKLRD TRBJ2-7 once TRBV1
ASSLWGSLSYEQY TRBJ2-7 . TRBV5-6
ASSTMARGSEGEQF TRBJ2-1 . TRBV28
ASSYTLEQGALGYT TRBJ1-2 . TRBV6-5
ASSISGVYQETQY TRBJ2-5 . TRBV19
ASSKVAIHVNTEAF TRBJ1-1 . TRBV21-1
ASSFLGNQPQH TRBJ1-5 . TRBV5-8
ASSSGTSGYNEQF TRBJ2-1 . TRBV5-1
ASSLAGPSNEQF TRBJ2-1 . TRBV7-3
ATSRDKGDRGLYGYT TRBJ1-2 few TRBV15
ASSPRVEGETYEQY TRBJ2-7 . TRBV18
ASSSRTGPNEQY . . TRBV5-1
ASSYPRDRDETQY TRBJ2-5 . TRBV6-6
ASSREVVAGNTIY TRBJ1-3 . TRBV7-8
ASSVEPGVELF TRBJ2-2 few TRBV9
ASSPSMGQGRNEQF TRBJ2-1 . TRBV6-4
ASSLGLAGRTGELF TRBJ2-2 . TRBV5-1
AWSAGLWETQY TRBJ2-5 . TRBV30
AISERTGDQPQH TRBJ1-5 . TRBV10-3
ASSLVLAGGADTQY TRBJ2-3 few TRBV5-1
ASSTDSSGANVLT TRBJ2-6 . TRBV7-2
ASSPRGKLATNEKLF TRBJ1-4 . TRBV18
ASSRDRVDTIY TRBJ1-3 . TRBV6-5
AWSPGTALETQY TRBJ2-5 . TRBV30
ASSDRGLSNQPQH TRBJ1-5 few TRBV6-1
ASTKKLDDRGRVTDTQY TRBJ2-3 . TRBV27
ASSLEWLDTQY TRBJ2-3 . TRBV7-2
ASSISRGHTEAF TRBJ1-1 . TRBV19
ASGASGRRDYGYT TRBJ1-2 few TRBV12-5